This T cell receptor beta chain comes out of a study of CD8+ T cells in alopecia areata. Study-wide findings and caveats: Tofacitinib delivered significant drops in scalp clonality and in expanded CD8+ clones among the top 100.

Indicated treatment: oral pan-JAK inhibitor, 5-10 mg twice daily. PBMCs were stained for CD3, CD4 and CD8, and CD4+ and CD8+ T cells were sorted. Regarding this clone: The antigen is unknown.

This CDR3 comprises 15 residues. The V end was cut by 4 bases, the J end by 7 bases, with 17 bases between. The V gene's germline CDR1 is LGHNA and CDR2 YSLEER. It was cDNA, reverse transcribed from extracted RNA, that served as the sequencing template. Generated by immunoSEQ multiplex PCR, the TCRdb table keeps only in-frame clones and is missing some. The sample has more than 110,000 clones; 45% to 65% are singletons. This TCR was sampled from a human donor with alopecia areata. The chain uses TRBV4-3 and TRBJ2-1, with D possibly being TRBD1 or TRBD2 (5 bases each). The sample here was CD8+ T cells sorted from blood, taken at week 4, from a patient treated with tofacitinib. This chain's CDR3 is CASSPTRGRGNEQFF. The DNA of the CDR3 is TGCGCCAGCAGCCCCACCCGGGGCCGAGGGAATGAGCAGTTCTTC.